The 17 T cell receptor beta chains in this list originate from one sample, sequenced in a study of cytomegalovirus exposure and HLA in healthy donors. The PCR ran on 60 Vbeta and 13 Jbeta primers. Assay: immunoSEQ multiplex PCR; the TCRdb copy retains only in-frame clones and omits some. This sample has about 130,000 clones, with around 71% found just once. Source material: PBMCs. The origin of the receptors is a woman in her fifties or sixties in good health and CMV-seropositive.

The chain recombines TRBV6-5 with TRBJ1-1; a possible D gene is TRBD1 (6 bases). The CDR3 has 14 residues. CDR1 MNHEY and CDR2 SVGAGI come from the germline V gene. The V end was cut by 6 bases, the J end by 5 bases, with 16 bases between. Here the CDR3 reads CASSVQGEGTEAFF. The CDR3 DNA sequence: TGTGCCAGCAGCGTACAGGGAGAAGGGACTGAAGCTTTCTTT.

The chain is built from TRBV18 and TRBJ2-3; TRBD1 is a possible D gene (5 bases). Germline loops: CDR1 KGHSH, CDR2 LQKENI. V was shortened by 6 bases and J by 1 base, with 14 bases between the two germline ends. CDR3 length: 15 amino acids. The CDR3 sequence is CASSPTDDRTDTQYF. The CDR3 bases are TGTGCCAGCTCCCCGACAGACGACCGCACAGATACGCAGTATTTT.

This clone was seen at least ten times. The chain combines TRBV7-8 with TRBJ1-6; no reliable D call. CDR3 length: 16 amino acids. Trimming cost V 6 bases and J 0 bases, with 12 bases left between them. Germline CDR1 SGHVS, CDR2 FQNEAQ. CDR3 DNA sequence: TGTGCCAGCAGGCTCCTAGGGAGCTCCTATAATTCACCCCTCCACTTT. It codes for CASRLLGSSYNSPLHF.

The chain combines TRBV5-6 with TRBJ1-6; a possible D gene is TRBD1 (5 bases). Between the trimmed V and J ends, which lost 0 bases and 14 bases, there was a span of 18 bases. This CDR3 is built from 15 residues. Germline V CDR1 and CDR2: SGHDT, YYEEEE. The CDR3 is CASSLVGGGFRALHF. DNA of the CDR3: TGTGCCAGCAGCTTGGTGGGGGGAGGGTTTCGGGCCCTCCACTTT. The complete variable domain, with remaining parts taken from reference TRBV5-6 and TRBJ1-6, reads DAGVTQSPTHLIKTRGQQVTLRCSPKSGHDTVSWYQQALGQGPQFIFQYYEEEERQRGNFPDRFSGHQFPNYSSELNVNALLLGDSALYLCASSLVGGGFRALHFGNGTRLTVT.

The chain uses TRBV13 and TRBJ1-3; D is undetermined. Trimming shortened V by 0 bases and J by 4 bases, and 7 bases separated the two germline ends. The germline gives CDR1 PRHDT, CDR2 FYEKMQ (reference sequence). CDR3 length: 14 residues. CDR3 protein: CASSLGPGGNTIYF. The CDR3 region has the DNA TGTGCCAGCAGCTTAGGTCCCGGGGGAAACACCATATATTTT.

The chain links TRBV29-1 to TRBJ1-5, with TRBD1 as a possible D gene (6 bases). Trimming took off 4 bases at V and 2 bases at J, with 9 bases between the two ends. Germline CDR1 reads SQVTM; CDR2 reads ANQGSEA. This CDR3 is 13 amino acids long. The CDR3 nucleotides are TGCAGCGTTGCCCAGGGGCGCAATCAGCCCCAGCATTTT. Translating it yields CSVAQGRNQPQHF.

The chain combines TRBV11-3 with TRBJ2-1; 11 nucleotides agree with TRBD2. V gave up 3 bases and J gave up 7 bases; unmatched junction bases: 5. The CDR3 runs 15 residues. Germline assignment: CDR1 SGHNT and CDR2 YENEEA. This CDR3 reads CASSFGLAGGNEQFF. The CDR3 DNA follows: TGTGCCAGCAGCTTCGGGCTAGCGGGGGGAAATGAGCAGTTCTTC.

This clone appeared a few times. V is TRBV9 and J is TRBJ2-1; 8 bases line up with TRBD2. V shed 4 bases, J shed 10 bases, and the junction held 19 bases outside the gene matches. Germline CDR1 SGDLS, CDR2 YYNGEE. The CDR3 covers 17 residues. The CDR3 nucleotides read TGTGCCAGCAGCAGCTACCGACTAGCCTCCGGGGGGGACGAGCAGTTCTTC. Encoded protein: CASSSYRLASGGDEQFF.

On this clone itself: One end of the junction fails to match germline, which may point to a read error. The chain links TRBV29-1 to TRBJ1-2, with D uncertain. Germline V gives CDR1 SQVTM, CDR2 ANQGSEA. This CDR3 has 10 amino acids. CDR3: CSVVNYGHTF. For the CDR3, the DNA is TGCAGCGTAGTGAACTATGGCCACACCTTC.

CDR3 amino acids: CASKVGTMNTEAFF. The CDR3 nucleotides are TGCGCCAGCAAAGTTGGCACGATGAACACTGAAGCTTTCTTT. The chain uses TRBV5-1 and TRBJ1-1, with no clear D. The CDR3 length is 14 residues. V was trimmed by 6 bases and J by 0 bases, leaving 12 bases between them. In germline, CDR1 is SGHRS, CDR2 YFSETQ.

This chain connects TRBV5-1 to TRBJ1-1; the D gene is possibly TRBD1 (5 bases). Trimming cost V 4 bases and J 2 bases, with 18 bases left between them. CDR1 is SGHRS, CDR2 YFSETQ, per germline. This CDR3 comprises 16 residues. The CDR3 nucleotides are TGCGCCAGCAGCCTGGGGAGGGGAGGGCACAACACTGAAGCTTTCTTT. Translated, it gives CASSLGRGGHNTEAFF.

The V call is TRBV19, the J call TRBJ1-5; D uncertain. The V end lost 2 bases, the J end lost 4 bases, and 3 bases lay between the germline ends. The CDR3 is made up of 12 amino acids. Germline V gene sequence: CDR1 LNHDA, CDR2 SQIVND (reference sequence). The DNA for the CDR3 is TGTGCCAGTAGTATACCAAATCAGCCCCAGCATTTT. Protein sequence: CASSIPNQPQHF.

This clone was recorded a few times. V and J are TRBV15 and TRBJ1-2, with 7 nucleotides matching TRBD1. The CDR3 consists of 15 residues. From germline, CDR1 is LNHNV and CDR2 YYDKDF (reference sequence). V shed 0 bases and J 5 bases; nucleotides not matched to a gene: 6. CDR3 sequence reads: CATSRDEGARYGYTF. In DNA form, the CDR3 reads TGTGCCACCAGCAGAGATGAGGGGGCGCGATATGGCTACACCTTC.

As DNA, the CDR3 is TGTGCCATCAGTGAGTCGATAGTAGGGGGAACTGAAGCTTTCTTT. Its translation: CAISESIVGGTEAFF. The chain links TRBV10-3 to TRBJ1-1, with a weak D call TRBD1 (6 bases). The germline V and J ends were trimmed by 0 bases and 5 bases, with 13 bases remaining between them. This CDR3 has 15 amino acids. From germline, CDR1 is ENHRY and CDR2 SYGVKD.

CDR3: CSVARGPYEQYF. The CDR3 DNA reads TGCAGCGTTGCCAGGGGCCCCTACGAGCAGTACTTC. V usage is TRBV29-1 and J usage is TRBJ2-7; D is possibly TRBD1 (6 bases). The CDR3 sequence is 12 residues long. V lost 4 bases and J 2 bases, leaving 9 bases between the germline ends. Germline CDR1 is SQVTM and CDR2 is ANQGSEA.

The chain couples TRBV9 to TRBJ2-1, with TRBD2 as a possible D gene (5 bases). The germline V gene encodes CDR1 SGDLS and CDR2 YYNGEE. The V end was cut by 3 bases, the J end by 2 bases, with 12 bases between. This CDR3 spans 15 amino acids. As DNA, the CDR3 is TGTGCCAGCAGCGCCGACGGACTGCCCTACAATGAGCAGTTCTTC. Translation gives CASSADGLPYNEQFF. Based on the CDR3 plus reference TRBV9 and TRBJ2-1, the full variable domain is DSGVTQTPKHLITATGQRVTLRCSPRSGDLSVYWYQQSLDQGLQFLIQYYNGEERAKGNILERFSAQQFPDLHSELNLSSLELGDSALYFCASSADGLPYNEQFFGPGTRLTVL.

There are a few counts of this clone. The chain carries TRBV9 and TRBJ1-1; 7 bases agree with TRBD1. Trimming removed 3 bases from V and 1 base from J; junction bases left unmatched: 3. Germline V gene data show CDR1 as SGDLS and CDR2 as YYNGEE. There are 14 residues in the CDR3. CDR3 in amino acids: CASSGDRRNTEAFF. The CDR3 DNA is TGTGCCAGCAGCGGGGACAGAAGGAACACTGAAGCTTTCTTT.